Listed below are T cell receptor beta chains from one sample, sequenced in a study of T cell responses to AZD1222 COVID-19 vaccine. The method was immunoSEQ multiplex PCR; TCRdb's version includes in-frame clones alone and lacks a portion of them. The sample holds over 85,000 clones, approximately 90% seen once. Here the sequenced sample was peripheral blood, taken 28 days after the second AZD1222 dose. These receptors originate from an adult who received the AZD1222 COVID-19 vaccine. The CDR3 runs from the conserved cysteine through the conserved F or W. Each record gives: D gene, J gene, V gene, clone size, CDR3 protein, CDR3 DNA. The D gene is left open where the match is weak. Clone size is given for some rows only: seen once, a few or many times, or a class if the clone is expanded.

- TRBJ1-1 TRBV5-1 - CASSLDAGSVTEAFF TGCGCCAGCAGCTTGGATGCGGGGTCGGTCACTGAAGCTTTCTTT
TRBD1 TRBJ1-1 TRBV14 - CASSTQGRTEAFF TGTGCCAGCAGCACACAGGGGCGGACTGAAGCTTTCTTT
- TRBJ2-6 TRBV18 - CASSPGSGANVLTF TGTGCCAGCTCACCCGGCTCTGGGGCCAACGTCCTGACTTTC
TRBD1 TRBJ1-3 TRBV5-1 - CASSLVAGGTGNTIYF TGCGCCAGCAGCTTGGTAGCAGGGGGCACTGGAAACACCATATATTTT
- TRBJ2-2 TRBV4-1 - CASETIYSRGSGELFF TGCGCCAGCGAAACTATTTATTCTCGGGGGTCCGGGGAGCTGTTTTTT
- TRBJ1-1 TRBV10-3 - CASYRGQGNTEAFF TGTGCCAGCTACCGGGGTCAGGGGAACACTGAAGCTTTCTTT
TRBD1 TRBJ1-5 TRBV4-1 - CASSQTPTGGAGQPQHF TGCGCCAGCAGCCAAACCCCGACAGGGGGGGCGGGTCAGCCCCAGCATTTT
- TRBJ2-3 TRBV9 - CASSFRLGDTQYF TGTGCCAGCAGCTTCCGACTAGGGGATACGCAGTATTTT
- TRBJ2-3 TRBV6-5 once CASSYKGDTQYF TGTGCCAGCAGTTACAAGGGAGATACGCAGTATTTT
- TRBJ2-7 TRBV29-1 - CSVVAGNSYEQYF TGCAGCGTTGTGGCAGGGAACTCCTACGAGCAGTACTTC
- TRBJ1-1 TRBV6-5 - CASNYMNTEAFF TGTGCCAGCAACTACATGAACACTGAAGCTTTCTTT
- TRBJ1-5 TRBV6-5 few CASSRGGSNQPQHF TGTGCCAGCAGCCGAGGAGGTAGCAATCAGCCCCAGCATTTT
- TRBJ2-7 TRBV6-6 - CASSLSAGPYEQYF TGTGCCAGCAGTCTGAGTGCGGGACCGTACGAGCAGTACTTC
- TRBJ1-1 TRBV28 - CASRIKGRLNTEAFF TGTGCCAGTCGGATTAAGGGACGGTTGAACACTGAAGCTTTCTTT
TRBD2 TRBJ2-7 TRBV5-1 - CASSPGLAEITYEQYF TGCGCCAGCAGCCCCGGACTAGCGGAGATAACCTACGAGCAGTACTTC
TRBD1 TRBJ2-4 TRBV5-1 - CASSLTGVGNIQYF TGCGCCAGCAGCTTGACAGGGGTAGGAAACATTCAGTACTTC
- TRBJ1-1 TRBV19 - CASSITETTEAFF TGTGCCAGTAGTATCACGGAGACGACTGAAGCTTTCTTT
- TRBJ2-1 TRBV4-1 - CASNQVALGDEQFF TGCGCCAGCAACCAAGTGGCCCTGGGAGATGAGCAGTTCTTC
TRBD1 TRBJ2-7 TRBV27 medium-sized CASRTGGVNEQYF TGTGCCAGCAGGACAGGGGGGGTCAACGAGCAGTACTTC
TRBD1 TRBJ1-1 TRBV27 - CASSPRQGRTEAFF TGTGCCAGCAGTCCTAGACAGGGTAGGACTGAAGCTTTCTTT
- TRBJ1-1 TRBV6-1 - CASSEPTENTEAFF TGTGCCAGCAGTGAACCAACAGAGAACACTGAAGCTTTCTTT
- TRBJ2-2 TRBV5-1 few CASSFTSGELFF TGCGCCAGCAGCTTTACATCGGGGGAGCTGTTTTTT
TRBD2 TRBJ2-1 TRBV6-4 - CASSDEASGGFYNEQFF TGTGCCAGCAGTGACGAGGCTAGCGGGGGGTTCTACAATGAGCAGTTCTTC
- TRBJ2-1 TRBV2 - CASNVISYNEQFF TGTGCCAGCAATGTAATTTCCTACAATGAGCAGTTCTTC
- TRBJ1-2 TRBV6-5 - CASTPGTFGYTF TGTGCCAGCACCCCAGGGACTTTTGGCTACACCTTC
- TRBJ2-5 TRBV29-1 - CSVSPDGQETQYF TGCAGCGTTTCTCCCGACGGGCAAGAGACCCAGTACTTC
- TRBJ2-7 TRBV3-1/TRBV3-2 once CASSPQSGRIWREQYF TGTGCCAGCAGCCCCCAAAGCGGTAGGATCTGGAGGGAGCAGTACTTC
TRBD1 TRBJ1-1 TRBV9 - CASSDKTGDTEAFF TGTGCCAGCAGCGACAAGACAGGGGACACTGAAGCTTTCTTT